The 23 T cell receptor beta chains listed next were all sequenced from one sample in a study of patients and donors after allogeneic stem cell transplantation. MiXCR, run by TCRdb on the RT-PCR reads, gives a single entry per CDR3 protein. This table has about 960,000 distinct CDR3 sequences, more than 15% appearing once. Sequenced: blood, either unsorted or a sorted T cell fraction (not recorded which). The receptors were sampled from a human donor who was either an allogeneic HSCT recipient or a stem cell or donor lymphocyte infusion donor (not recorded which). It is not recorded whose cells these are; they may come from a transplant donor.

This clonotype was counted only a few times. This chain connects TRBV5-8 to TRBJ2-5; 11 positions match TRBD1. Germline CDR1 reads SGHTS; CDR2 reads YDEGEE. The length of the CDR3 is 14 residues. The ends lost 6 bases at V and 8 bases at J; junction bases unmatched: 9. The CDR3 here is CASIVMGQGVTQYF. Here the CDR3 DNA reads TGTGCCAGCATTGTAATGGGACAGGGGGTTACCCAGTACTTC. Variable domain in full (rest from reference TRBV5-8 and TRBJ2-5): EAGVTQSPTHLIKTRGQQATLRCSPISGHTSVYWYQQALGLGLQFLLWYDEGEERNRGNFPPRFSGRQFPNYSSELNVNALELEDSALYLCASIVMGQGVTQYFGPGTRLLVL.

The genes are TRBV18 and TRBJ1-1, with a tentative D call TRBD1 (5 bases). This CDR3 comprises 15 residues. Germline V gene lookup returns CDR1 KGHSH and CDR2 LQKENI. Trimming pared 2 bases from V and 1 base from J, leaving 11 bases between. Here the CDR3 reads CASSPTQDPNTEAFF. As DNA, the CDR3 is TGTGCCAGCTCACCAACACAGGACCCGAACACTGAAGCTTTCTTT.

Only a few counts were recorded for this clonotype. The rearrangement joins TRBV7-2 to TRBJ2-3; unclear D gene. The CDR3 is made up of 13 amino acids. V dropped 5 bases and J dropped 10 bases, with 16 bases sitting between them. Germline V gene sequence: CDR1 SGHTA, CDR2 FQGNSA. In nucleotides, the CDR3 is TGTGCCAGCAGCGCCGATCAGAGGCAGGCGCAGTATTTT. This sequence encodes CASSADQRQAQYF.

V usage is TRBV19 and J usage is TRBJ2-5, with TRBD2 identical over 8 bases. Germline loops: CDR1 LNHDA, CDR2 SQIVND (reference sequence). The CDR3 is made up of 16 amino acids. V trimming: 5 bases; J trimming: 1 base; junction bases outside the gene matches: 9. CDR3 DNA sequence: TGTGCCAGTAGTCTAAGGAGCGGGGGACTCCAAGAGACCCAGTACTTC. Amino acid sequence: CASSLRSGGLQETQYF.

The chain recombines TRBV2 with TRBJ1-1, with D possibly being TRBD1 (5 bases). Deletions cut 3 bases from V and 7 bases from J, with 15 bases between. The CDR3 has 14 amino acids. In germline, CDR1 is SNHLY, CDR2 FYNNEI. CDR3: CASSDQGRRLEAFF. CDR3 sequence (DNA): TGTGCCAGCAGTGACCAGGGCCGGCGGCTTGAAGCTTTCTTT.

In this sample, this clonotype turned up a few times. This rearrangement joins TRBV12-3 or TRBV12-4 to TRBJ2-5; weak D call: TRBD2 (6 bases). V lost 7 bases and J 3 bases, leaving 18 bases between the germline ends. CDR3 length: 15 amino acids. The CDR3 DNA follows: TGTGCCAGCAAACCCCTAGGGACTGTCGAAGAGACCCAGTACTTC. It encodes CASKPLGTVEETQYF.

CDR3 in amino acids: CASSFWDGDTQYF. In DNA form, the CDR3 reads TGTGCCAGCAGCTTTTGGGACGGTGATACGCAGTATTTT. V and J are TRBV7-2 and TRBJ2-3; D may be TRBD1 or TRBD2 (5 bases each). Germline values: CDR1 SGHTA, CDR2 FQGNSA. CDR3 length: 13 residues. V gave up 3 bases and J gave up 6 bases, with 10 bases separating them.

J is TRBJ1-1 and V is TRBV27, with D unclear. The germline V gene encodes CDR1 MNHEY and CDR2 SMNVEV (reference sequence). The germline V and J ends were trimmed by 1 base and 7 bases, with 10 bases remaining between them. This CDR3 has 13 amino acids. CDR3 residues: CASSLFRSGEAFF. In DNA form, the CDR3 reads TGTGCCAGCAGTTTATTTAGGTCAGGTGAAGCTTTCTTT.

This clonotype has more than one count but fewer than ten. V gene TRBV20-1 combines with J gene TRBJ1-6; D gene uncertain. Germline CDR1 DFQATT, CDR2 SNEGSKA (reference sequence). V lost 6 bases and J lost 1, with 10 bases in between. There are 14 residues in the CDR3. The CDR3 region is CSAPVISYNSPLHF. Written as DNA, the CDR3 is TGCAGTGCCCCGGTTATTTCCTATAATTCACCCCTCCACTTT.

This clonotype appeared a few times. This sequence joins TRBV6-1 and TRBJ1-5, with 7 nucleotides matching TRBD1. The germline gives CDR1 MNHNS, CDR2 SASEGT. Trimming took 6 bases from V and 6 from J; bases not matched to a gene: 8. CDR3 size: 14 residues. CDR3 loop: CASSPTGTSQPQHF. The CDR3, as DNA: TGTGCCAGCAGCCCGACAGGGACGAGTCAGCCCCAGCATTTT.

The chain employs TRBV11-2 and TRBJ2-2; 9 positions agree with TRBD2. The ends lost 5 bases at V and 5 bases at J; junction bases unmatched: 15. The CDR3 loop spans 18 amino acids. Germline CDR1 SGHAT, CDR2 FQNNGV. The CDR3 protein is CASSREWREGLGTGELFF. The CDR3 bases are TGTGCCAGCAGCAGAGAATGGCGGGAGGGCCTAGGAACCGGGGAGCTGTTTTTT.

This clonotype came up a few times. The chain carries TRBV12-3 or TRBV12-4 and TRBJ1-1, with D unresolved. The CDR3 sequence is 12 residues long. V lost 6 bases to trimming and J lost 8 bases, with 13 bases between them. In DNA form, the CDR3 reads TGTGCCAGCAGGACACCGGCTGGCGAAGCTTTCTTT. Translated: CASRTPAGEAFF.

This clonotype came up a few times. The chain is built from TRBV5-6 and TRBJ2-5, with TRBD1 identical over 9 bases. The germline CDR1 and CDR2 sequences are SGHDT and YYEEEE. This CDR3 has 16 amino acids. With V trimmed by 1 base and J by 5 bases, 9 bases remained unmatched. The CDR3 here is CASSLSWTGVGETQYF. The DNA for the CDR3 is TGTGCCAGCAGCTTGTCCTGGACAGGGGTAGGCGAGACCCAGTACTTC.

The chain has TRBV6-1 and TRBJ2-3; D might be TRBD1 or TRBD2, each matching 5 bases. V was shortened by 8 bases and J by 2 bases, with 20 bases between the two germline ends. The CDR3 covers 16 residues. The germline V gene encodes CDR1 MNHNS and CDR2 SASEGT. This chain's CDR3 is CASGAARDWNTDTQYF. The CDR3 DNA is TGTGCCAGCGGGGCAGCACGGGATTGGAACACAGATACGCAGTATTTT.

In this sample, this clonotype turned up a few times. V and J are TRBV4-1 and TRBJ2-7; D possibly corresponds to TRBD2 (6 bases). The germline gives CDR1 MGHRA, CDR2 YSYEKL. The CDR3 has 14 amino acids. V lost 1 base and J 7 bases, leaving 14 bases between the germline ends. The CDR3 loop is CASSQGDWVYEQYF. DNA of the CDR3: TGCGCCAGCAGCCAAGGGGACTGGGTTTATGAGCAGTACTTC.

The chain employs TRBV24-1 and TRBJ2-1; 10 bases line up with TRBD2. There are 16 residues in the CDR3. Per germline, CDR1 KGHDR and CDR2 SFDVKD. The J segment lost 6 bases and the V segment lost 4 bases, leaving 8 bases of the junction unmatched. CDR3: CATSESGRAASNEQFF. The CDR3 bases are TGTGCCACCAGTGAAAGCGGGAGGGCCGCAAGCAATGAGCAGTTCTTC.

The chain carries TRBV7-9 and TRBJ1-3; D gene unclear. The length of the CDR3 is 14 residues. V was clipped by 3 bases and J by 6 bases, with 12 bases between them. CDR1 is SEHNR and CDR2 is FQNEAQ in the germline V gene (reference sequence). The CDR3 sequence is CASSFLPLANTIYF. The CDR3 coding sequence is TGTGCCAGCAGCTTCCTCCCCCTAGCAAACACCATATATTTT.

The chain couples TRBV20-1 to TRBJ2-5; 9 bases are shared with TRBD2. The CDR3 length is 13 residues. From germline, CDR1 is DFQATT and CDR2 SNEGSKA (reference sequence). V shed 5 bases and J 6 bases; nucleotides not matched to a gene: 7. Here the CDR3 DNA reads TGCAGTGCTGGAACTAGCGGGCGGCAGACCCAGTACTTC. This codes for CSAGTSGRQTQYF.

This clonotype came up a few times. The genes are TRBV20-1 and TRBJ1-4; unclear D gene. Germline V CDR1 and CDR2: DFQATT, SNEGSKA (reference sequence). The V end lost 3 bases, the J end lost 0 bases, and 14 bases lay between the germline ends. This CDR3 is built from 16 residues. CDR3 nucleotides: TGCAGTGCTAGCCCTAGGGAGCGACCAACTAATGAAAAACTGTTTTTT. As protein: CSASPRERPTNEKLFF.

The chain carries TRBV5-1 and TRBJ1-6; D not certain. CDR1 and CDR2 from the germline V gene are SGHRS and YFSETQ. The CDR3 extends over 15 amino acids. The ends were cut back, 1 base at V and 7 bases at J, with 12 bases in the middle. CDR3 in DNA: TGCGCCAGCAGCTTGTTACTGGGATCGAATTCACCCCTCCACTTT. Translated: CASSLLLGSNSPLHF.

This clonotype was detected only a few times. CDR3 amino acids: CASSLTGGLDTQYF. In DNA, the CDR3 is TGTGCCAGCAGCTTAACTGGTGGTCTGGATACGCAGTATTTT. The chain is built from TRBV7-3 and TRBJ2-3, with D unclear. Between the trimmed V and J ends, which lost 0 bases and 6 bases, there was a span of 10 bases. This CDR3 is 14 amino acids long. Germline CDR1 reads SGHTA; CDR2 reads FQGTGA.

This rearrangement joins TRBV5-1 to TRBJ2-7; 9 bases are shared with TRBD1. Germline CDR1 SGHRS, CDR2 YFSETQ. The CDR3 is 14 amino acids. J lost 1 base, V lost 7 bases, and 6 bases had no gene match. The CDR3 DNA follows: TGCGCCAGCGGGTGGACAGGGGAATCCTACGAGCAGTACTTC. Amino acid sequence: CASGWTGESYEQYF.

This chain links TRBV5-6 with TRBJ2-1; 10 bases are shared with TRBD2. The V gene's germline CDR1 is SGHDT and CDR2 YYEEEE. There are 15 residues in the CDR3. The V segment lost 1 base and the J segment 7 bases; nucleotides outside the gene matches: 5. The DNA for the CDR3 is TGTGCCAGCAGCTTGACTAGCGGGGTTTGGAATGAGCAGTTCTTC. Translated: CASSLTSGVWNEQFF.